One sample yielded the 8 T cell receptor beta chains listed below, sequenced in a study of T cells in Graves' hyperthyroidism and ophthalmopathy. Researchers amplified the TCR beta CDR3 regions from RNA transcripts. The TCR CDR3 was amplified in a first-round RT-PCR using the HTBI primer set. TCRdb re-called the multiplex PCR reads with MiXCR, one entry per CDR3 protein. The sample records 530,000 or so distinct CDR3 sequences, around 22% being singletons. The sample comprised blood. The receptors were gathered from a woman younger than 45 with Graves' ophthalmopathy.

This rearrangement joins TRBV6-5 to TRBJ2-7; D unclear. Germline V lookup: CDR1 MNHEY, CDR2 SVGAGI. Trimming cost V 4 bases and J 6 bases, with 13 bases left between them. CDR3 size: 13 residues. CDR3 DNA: TGTGCCAGCAGTTCTACCTCAGGTTCCGAGCAGTACTTC. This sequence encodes CASSSTSGSEQYF.

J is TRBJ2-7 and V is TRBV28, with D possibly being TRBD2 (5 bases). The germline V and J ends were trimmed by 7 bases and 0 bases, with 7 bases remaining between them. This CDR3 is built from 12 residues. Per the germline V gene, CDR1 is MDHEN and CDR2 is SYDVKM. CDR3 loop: CASIGLSYEQYF. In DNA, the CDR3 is TGTGCCAGCATAGGACTCTCCTACGAGCAGTACTTC.

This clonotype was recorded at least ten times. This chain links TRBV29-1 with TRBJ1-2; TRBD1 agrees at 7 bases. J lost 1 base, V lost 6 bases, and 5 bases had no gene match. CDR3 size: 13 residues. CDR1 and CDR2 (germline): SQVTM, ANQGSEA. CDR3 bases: TGCAGCGTGTTGACAGGGAGTAACTATGGCTACACCTTC. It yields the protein CSVLTGSNYGYTF.

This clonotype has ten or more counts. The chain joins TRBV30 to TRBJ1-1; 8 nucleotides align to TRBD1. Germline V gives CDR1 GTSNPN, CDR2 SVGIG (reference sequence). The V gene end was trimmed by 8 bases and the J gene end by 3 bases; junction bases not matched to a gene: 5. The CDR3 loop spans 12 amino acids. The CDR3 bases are TGTGCCGGGCTACAGGGGGACACTGAAGCTTTCTTT. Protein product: CAGLQGDTEAFF.

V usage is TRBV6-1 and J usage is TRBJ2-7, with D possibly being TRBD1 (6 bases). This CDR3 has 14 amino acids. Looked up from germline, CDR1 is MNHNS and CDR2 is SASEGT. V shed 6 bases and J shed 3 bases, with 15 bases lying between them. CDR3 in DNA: TGTGCCAGCAGGCGGACAGTAAACCTCTACGAGCAGTACTTC. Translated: CASRRTVNLYEQYF.

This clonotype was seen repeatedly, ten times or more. As DNA, the CDR3 is TGTGCCAGCAGCCGACAGGGTGCAACAGATACGCAGTATTTT. This codes for CASSRQGATDTQYF. V is TRBV13 and J is TRBJ2-3, with 7 bases matching TRBD1. Per the germline V gene, CDR1 is PRHDT and CDR2 is FYEKMQ (reference sequence). This CDR3 has 14 residues. Germline trimming cut 5 bases from V and 3 bases from J; bases unmatched to any gene: 5.

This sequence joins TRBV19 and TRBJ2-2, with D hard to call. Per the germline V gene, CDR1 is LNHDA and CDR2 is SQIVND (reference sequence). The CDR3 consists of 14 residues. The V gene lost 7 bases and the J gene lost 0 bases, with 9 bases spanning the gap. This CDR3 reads CASTGLANTGELFF. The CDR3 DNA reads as TGTGCCAGTACAGGATTAGCGAACACCGGGGAGCTGTTTTTT.

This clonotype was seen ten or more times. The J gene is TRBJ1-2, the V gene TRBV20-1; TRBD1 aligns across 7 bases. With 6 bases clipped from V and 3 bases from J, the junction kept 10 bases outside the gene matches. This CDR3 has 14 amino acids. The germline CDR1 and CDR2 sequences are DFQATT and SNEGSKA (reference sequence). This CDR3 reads CSASTGQEYYGYTF. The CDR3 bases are TGCAGTGCGAGCACTGGACAGGAGTACTATGGCTACACCTTC.